The clone carrying this T cell receptor beta chain was observed a single time. This CDR3 is also generated by other DNA sequences in the sample. The entry originates in a study of cytomegalovirus exposure and HLA in healthy donors. The study ran its PCR with 60 Vbeta and 13 Jbeta primers. The repertoire was sequenced with immunoSEQ multiplex PCR; TCRdb's copy has only in-frame clones and lacks some. This sample has over 150,000 clones; roughly 80% occur once, and the top ten carry around 6.7%. Germline trimming cut 3 bases from V and 4 bases from J; bases unmatched to any gene: 2. Looked up from germline, CDR1 is KGHSH and CDR2 is LQKENI. The CDR3 has 14 amino acids.

The chain uses TRBV18 and TRBJ2-2, with 7 bases aligning to TRBD1. The source is a woman aged 30 to 39 in good health and CMV-seropositive. Sequencing input: PBMCs. The CDR3 DNA reads TGTGCCAGCTCACCGGGACAGAGCACCGGGGAGCTGTTTTTT. Translated: CASSPGQSTGELFF.